Sequencing of this TCR beta chain was carried out in a study of T cell responses to AZD1222 COVID-19 vaccine. The method was immunoSEQ multiplex PCR; TCRdb's version includes in-frame clones alone and lacks a portion of them. The table records 130,000 to 150,000 clones, 70% to 90% of them present only once. Source: peripheral blood, taken 28 days after the second dose of the MenACWY control vaccine. The source is an adult who received the MenACWY meningococcal vaccine as a control.

Here the CDR3 reads CASSRDIYGYTF. The CDR3 DNA reads TGTGCCAGCAGTCGGGACATCTATGGCTACACCTTC. The rearrangement uses TRBV6-5 and TRBJ1-2; weak D call: TRBD1 (6 bases). CDR3 length equals 12 residues. CDR1 MNHEY and CDR2 SVGAGI come from the germline V gene. V was clipped by 5 bases and J by 4 bases, with 8 bases between them.